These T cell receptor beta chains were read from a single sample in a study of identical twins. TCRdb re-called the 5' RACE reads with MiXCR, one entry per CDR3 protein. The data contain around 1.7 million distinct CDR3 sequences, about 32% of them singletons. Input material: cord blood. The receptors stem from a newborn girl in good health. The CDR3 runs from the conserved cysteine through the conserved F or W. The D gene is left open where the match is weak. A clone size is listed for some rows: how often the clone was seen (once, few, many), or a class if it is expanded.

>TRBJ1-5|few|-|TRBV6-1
CASSGSLGNQPQHF
TGTGCCAGCAGTGGATCCCTAGGCAATCAGCCCCAGCATTTT
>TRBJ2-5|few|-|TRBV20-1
CSARDMQGTWYQETQYF
TGCAGTGCTAGAGATATGCAAGGGACCTGGTACCAAGAGACCCAGTACTTC
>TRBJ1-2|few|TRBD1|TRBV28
CASTTRGQLYGYTF
TGTGCCAGCACTACTAGGGGACAGCTCTATGGCTACACCTTC
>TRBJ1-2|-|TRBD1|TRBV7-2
CASSLIQGVSGYTF
TGTGCCAGCAGCTTGATACAGGGGGTGAGTGGCTACACCTTC
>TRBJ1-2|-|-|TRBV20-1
CSATSSNYGYTF
TGCAGTGCTACTTCCAGTAACTATGGCTACACCTTC
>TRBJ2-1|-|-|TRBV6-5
CASSPDHSSEHNEQFF
TGTGCCAGCAGCCCCGACCACTCTAGCGAACACAATGAGCAGTTCTTC
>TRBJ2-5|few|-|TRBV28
CASSLRRLQETQYF
TGTGCCAGCAGTTTAAGGCGGCTCCAAGAGACCCAGTACTTC
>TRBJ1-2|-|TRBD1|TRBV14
CASSHLPGQGRNGYTF
TGTGCCAGCAGCCACCTTCCGGGACAGGGAAGGAATGGCTACACCTTC
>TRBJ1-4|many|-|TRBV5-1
CASRGATNEKLFF
TGTGCCAGCAGAGGGGCAACTAATGAAAAACTGTTTTTT
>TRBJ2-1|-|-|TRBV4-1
CASSRRAYNEQFF
TGCGCCAGCAGCAGGAGGGCATACAATGAGCAGTTCTTC